The clone carrying this T cell receptor (beta chain) came up a few times. What it binds is not known. Primers used in a second PCR of roughly 6 to 11 cycles were a sample-barcoded 5' primer and a J-beta primer mix. TCRdb ran MiXCR on the 5' RACE reads and lists one entry per CDR3 protein. This table holds roughly 1.5 million distinct CDR3 sequences, around 40% found once. The people who gave samples were healthy Caucasians from Russia, aged roughly 6 to 100. This sample stems from a study of blood T cells in healthy people across ages. Study in general: Template switching recovered approximately one barcoded beta molecule for every two T cells.

CDR1 is DFQATT, CDR2 SNEGSKA, per germline (reference sequence). The CDR3 is 14 residues long. V lost 6 bases, J lost 3 bases, and 16 bases lay in between. Overall study results and limits: Higher diversity, along with more naive CD4+ cells, distinguished long-lived donors from aged donors.

The chain links TRBV20-1 to TRBJ2-3; D possibly corresponds to TRBD2 (5 bases). The specimen was blood. The TCR sequence derives from a woman younger than 30 in good health. CDR3 in amino acids: CSARPRSGTDTQYF. The CDR3 bases are TGCAGTGCGCGGCCCCGTTCGGGGACAGATACGCAGTATTTT.